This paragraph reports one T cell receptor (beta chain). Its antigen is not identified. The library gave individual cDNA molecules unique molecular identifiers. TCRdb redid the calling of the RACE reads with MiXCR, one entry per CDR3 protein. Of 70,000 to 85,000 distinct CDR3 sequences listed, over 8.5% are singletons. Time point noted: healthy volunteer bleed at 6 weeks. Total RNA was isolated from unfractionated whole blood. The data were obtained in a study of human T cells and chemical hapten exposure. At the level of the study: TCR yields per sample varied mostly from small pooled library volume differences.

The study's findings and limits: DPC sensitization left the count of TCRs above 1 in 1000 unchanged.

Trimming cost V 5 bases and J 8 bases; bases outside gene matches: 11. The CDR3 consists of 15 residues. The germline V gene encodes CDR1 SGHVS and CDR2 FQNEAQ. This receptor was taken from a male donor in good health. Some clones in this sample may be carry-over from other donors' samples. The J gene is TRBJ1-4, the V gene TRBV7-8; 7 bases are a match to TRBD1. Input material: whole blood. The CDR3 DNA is TGTGCCAGCAGCCCAGGACAGGAGGGGCTCGAAAAACTGTTTTTT. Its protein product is CASSPGQEGLEKLFF.